These 20 T cell receptor beta chains share one sample of origin, sequenced in a study of cytomegalovirus exposure and HLA in healthy donors. Sequencing used immunoSEQ multiplex PCR; TCRdb keeps in-frame clones, though not all of them. The sample has about 180,000 clones, 87% seen once. The sequencing sample was made of PBMCs. The receptors here all came from a woman under 40 in good health and CMV-seronegative.

This sequence joins TRBV6-5 and TRBJ1-5; D remains unclear. Germline V gene lookup returns CDR1 MNHEY and CDR2 SVGAGI. Trimming pared 5 bases from V and 7 bases from J, leaving 9 bases between. The CDR3 has 12 amino acids. CDR3 residues: CASSRPGQPQHF. Written as DNA, the CDR3 is TGTGCCAGCAGTCGACCGGGACAGCCCCAGCATTTT.

The chain employs TRBV30 and TRBJ1-2; TRBD1 might be the D (6 bases). CDR1 and CDR2 from the germline V gene are GTSNPN and SVGIG (reference sequence). V was shortened by 5 bases and J by 2 bases, with 15 bases between the two germline ends. This CDR3 has 14 amino acids. Written as DNA, the CDR3 is TGTGCCTGGGGGCCAGGGGTACAAAACTATGGCTACACCTTC. This gives the protein CAWGPGVQNYGYTF.

The CDR3 sequence is CASSLFGVTGVGGANVLTF. The CDR3, as DNA: TGTGCCAGCAGTTTATTCGGCGTCACAGGGGTGGGTGGGGCCAACGTCCTGACTTTC. V is TRBV27 and J is TRBJ2-6; 7 bases agree with TRBD1. The germline CDR1 and CDR2 sequences are MNHEY and SMNVEV (reference sequence). The V gene end was trimmed by 1 base and the J gene end by 3 bases; junction bases not matched to a gene: 12. The CDR3 is made up of 19 amino acids.

V and J are TRBV2 and TRBJ1-1, with D possibly TRBD1 on 6 matching bases. CDR3 length: 12 amino acids. Germline V lookup: CDR1 SNHLY, CDR2 FYNNEI. V lost 2 bases to trimming and J lost 8 bases, with 9 bases between them. CDR3: CASSEKGGEAFF. DNA for the CDR3: TGTGCCAGCAGTGAAAAGGGGGGGGAAGCTTTCTTT.

The rearrangement uses TRBV2 and TRBJ1-5, with TRBD1 matching 9 bases. The CDR3 covers 15 residues. The ends lost 5 bases at V and 1 base at J; junction bases unmatched: 3. The germline gives CDR1 SNHLY, CDR2 FYNNEI. In nucleotides, the CDR3 is TGTGCCAGCAGTTGGGACAGGGCAAGCAATCAGCCCCAGCATTTT. Amino acids: CASSWDRASNQPQHF.

The chain employs TRBV2 and TRBJ1-5; TRBD1 aligns across 7 bases. The CDR3 has 15 amino acids. CDR1 and CDR2 from the germline V gene are SNHLY and FYNNEI. The ends lost 6 bases at V and 0 bases at J; junction bases unmatched: 5. CDR3 loop: CASRRGQDSNQPQHF. Here the CDR3 DNA reads TGTGCCAGCAGGAGAGGACAGGATAGCAATCAGCCCCAGCATTTT.

This chain links TRBV6-1 with TRBJ2-7; 9 bases are shared with TRBD1. The CDR3 is made up of 16 amino acids. Unmatched junction bases numbered 7, after V lost 1 base and J lost 3 bases. Germline V lookup: CDR1 MNHNS, CDR2 SASEGT. CDR3 DNA: TGTGCCAGCAGTGAAGAGGTTGGGACAGGGAGCTACGAGCAGTACTTC. Residues: CASSEEVGTGSYEQYF.

This clone was detected only once. The gene calls are TRBV14 and TRBJ2-7; tentative D call: TRBD1 (5 bases). Looked up from germline, CDR1 is SGHDN and CDR2 is FVKESK. Trimming pared 2 bases from V and 7 bases from J, leaving 18 bases between. The CDR3 has 15 amino acids. This CDR3 reads CASSQSNRLVREQYF. The CDR3 bases are TGTGCCAGCAGCCAAAGTAACAGGTTGGTTCGTGAGCAGTACTTC. The whole variable domain, remainder taken from reference TRBV14 and TRBJ2-7, is EAGVTQFPSHSVIEKGQTVTLRCDPISGHDNLYWYRRVMGKEIKFLLHFVKESKQDESGMPNNRFLAERTGGTYSTLKVQPAELEDSGVYFCASSQSNRLVREQYFGPGTRLTVT.

The chain couples TRBV30 to TRBJ2-5; 10 nucleotides agree with TRBD1. V was clipped by 3 bases and J by 5 bases; unmatched bases: 3. The germline CDR1 and CDR2 sequences are GTSNPN and SVGIG (reference sequence). The CDR3 has 13 amino acids. The CDR3: CAWRTGGGETQYF. CDR3 nucleotides: TGTGCCTGGAGGACAGGGGGCGGGGAGACCCAGTACTTC.

In the case of this clone: Distinct nucleotide sequences in the sample also encode this CDR3. This chain links TRBV7-9 with TRBJ1-5; D uncertain. The CDR3 spans 12 residues. The V end lost 1 base, the J end lost 5 bases, and 3 bases lay between the germline ends. Germline V lookup: CDR1 SEHNR, CDR2 FQNEAQ (reference sequence). The CDR3 here is CASSLVDQPQHF. Here the CDR3 DNA reads TGTGCCAGCAGCTTAGTCGATCAGCCCCAGCATTTT. Using reference TRBV7-9 and TRBJ1-5 for the parts outside the CDR3, the full variable domain is DTGVSQNPRHKITKRGQNVTFRCDPISEHNRLYWYRQTLGQGPEFLTYFQNEAQLEKSRLLSDRFSAERPKGSFSTLEIQRTEQGDSAMYLCASSLVDQPQHFGDGTRLSIL.

The V and J genes are TRBV6-5 and TRBJ2-7, with 8 bases aligning to TRBD2. The ends lost 4 bases at V and 0 bases at J; junction bases unmatched: 8. The length of the CDR3 is 16 residues. CDR1 and CDR2 from the germline V gene are MNHEY and SVGAGI. The CDR3 region has the DNA TGTGCCAGCAGTTTGGGGCGGGGGGAGAGCTCCTACGAGCAGTACTTC. Translation gives CASSLGRGESSYEQYF.

The rearrangement links TRBV10-2 to TRBJ1-2; no firm D call. The CDR3 sequence is 14 residues long. Deletions cut 2 bases from V and 1 base from J, with 8 bases between. The germline CDR1 and CDR2 sequences are WSHSY and SAAADI. For the CDR3, the DNA is TGCGCCAGCAGTGAGGAACAATTTAACTATGGCTACACCTTC. It encodes CASSEEQFNYGYTF.

J is TRBJ2-7 and V is TRBV27; 8 bases map to TRBD1. Germline values: CDR1 MNHEY, CDR2 SMNVEV (reference sequence). V shed 3 bases and J 9 bases; nucleotides not matched to a gene: 13. The CDR3 totals 15 residues. The CDR3 here is CASSLTGVPPLMQYF. For the CDR3, the DNA is TGTGCCAGCAGTTTGACAGGGGTCCCTCCATTGATGCAGTACTTC.

This chain uses TRBV19 with TRBJ2-7; D is perhaps TRBD2 (5 bases). Trimming pared 6 bases from V and 1 base from J, leaving 10 bases between. Germline-derived CDR1 and CDR2 are LNHDA and SQIVND (reference sequence). The CDR3 runs 13 residues. The CDR3 sequence is CASRRAESYEQYF. The DNA for the CDR3 is TGTGCCAGTAGGCGGGCAGAGTCCTACGAGCAGTACTTC.

CDR3 in amino acids: CASSQSGGRNEQFF. The CDR3 DNA reads TGTGCCAGCAGCCAAAGCGGGGGTAGAAATGAGCAGTTCTTC. The chain links TRBV5-4 to TRBJ2-1; the match to TRBD2 covers 8 bases. The trim removed 4 bases at V and 7 bases at J, leaving 7 bases unmatched. The CDR3 runs to 14 residues. Germline values: CDR1 SGHNT, CDR2 YYREEE (reference sequence).

The rearrangement uses TRBV7-8 and TRBJ2-1; TRBD2 matches at 11 bases. The germline CDR1 and CDR2 sequences are SGHVS and FQNEAQ. This CDR3 contains 13 residues. V shed 8 bases and J 6 bases; nucleotides not matched to a gene: 3. In nucleotides, the CDR3 is TGTGCCAGCTTTAGCGGGGGGGCCAATGAGCAGTTCTTC. It encodes CASFSGGANEQFF.

The rearrangement uses TRBV4-3 and TRBJ2-6; D unclear. V was cut by 0 bases and J by 4 bases, with 13 bases left in between. The germline gives CDR1 LGHNA, CDR2 YSLEER. The CDR3 loop spans 17 amino acids. CDR3 region: CASSQDGSGMGANVLTF. The CDR3 DNA sequence: TGCGCCAGCAGCCAAGATGGATCGGGTATGGGGGCCAACGTCCTGACTTTC.

The rearrangement uses TRBV19 and TRBJ2-1; 12 positions agree with TRBD2. The CDR3 loop spans 15 amino acids. Germline V CDR1 and CDR2: LNHDA, SQIVND (reference sequence). V shed 3 bases, J shed 9 bases, and the junction held 6 bases outside the gene matches. DNA for the CDR3: TGTGCCAGTAGTATGACTAGCGGGGGAACTAGTGAGCAGTTCTTC. Its protein is CASSMTSGGTSEQFF.

V usage is TRBV4-1 and J usage is TRBJ1-1, with 9 bases that match TRBD1. The CDR3 is 16 residues long. J was trimmed by 0 bases and V by 1 base; bases with no gene match: 3. Germline CDR1 reads MGHRA; CDR2 reads YSYEKL. The chain's CDR3 is CASSQGDRGVNTEAFF. The CDR3 DNA sequence: TGCGCCAGCAGCCAAGGTGACAGGGGGGTGAACACTGAAGCTTTCTTT.

The rearrangement uses TRBV2 and TRBJ1-5; D perhaps matches TRBD1 (5 bases). The V end lost 4 bases, the J end lost 2 bases, and 12 bases lay between the germline ends. Germline CDR1 reads SNHLY; CDR2 reads FYNNEI. This CDR3 is built from 15 residues. The CDR3 region has the DNA TGTGCCAGCAGTGCTGGGCAGGGCGGCAATCAGCCCCAGCATTTT. This codes for CASSAGQGGNQPQHF.